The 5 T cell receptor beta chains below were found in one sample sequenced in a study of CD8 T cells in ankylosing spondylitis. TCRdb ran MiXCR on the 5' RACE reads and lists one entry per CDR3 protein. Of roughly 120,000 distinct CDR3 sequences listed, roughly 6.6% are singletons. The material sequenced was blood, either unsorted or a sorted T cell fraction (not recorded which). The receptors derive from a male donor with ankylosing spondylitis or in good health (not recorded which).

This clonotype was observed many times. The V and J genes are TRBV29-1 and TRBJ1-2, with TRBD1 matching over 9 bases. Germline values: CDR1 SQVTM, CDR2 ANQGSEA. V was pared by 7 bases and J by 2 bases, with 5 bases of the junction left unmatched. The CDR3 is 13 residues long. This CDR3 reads CSAGDRVNYGYTF. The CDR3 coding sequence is TGCAGCGCCGGGGACAGGGTGAACTATGGCTACACCTTC.

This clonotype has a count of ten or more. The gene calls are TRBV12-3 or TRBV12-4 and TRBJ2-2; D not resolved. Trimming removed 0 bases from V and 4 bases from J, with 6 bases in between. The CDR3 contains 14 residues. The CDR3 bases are TGTGCCAGCAGTTTAGCGGGCCCCACCGGGGAGCTGTTTTTT. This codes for CASSLAGPTGELFF.

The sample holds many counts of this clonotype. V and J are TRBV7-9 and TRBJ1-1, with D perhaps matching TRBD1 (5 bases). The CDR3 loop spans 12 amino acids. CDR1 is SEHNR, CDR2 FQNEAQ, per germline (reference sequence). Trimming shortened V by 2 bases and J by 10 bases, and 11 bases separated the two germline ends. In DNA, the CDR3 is TGTGCCAGCAGCTTACGTTGGGGGTCAGCTTTCTTT. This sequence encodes CASSLRWGSAFF.

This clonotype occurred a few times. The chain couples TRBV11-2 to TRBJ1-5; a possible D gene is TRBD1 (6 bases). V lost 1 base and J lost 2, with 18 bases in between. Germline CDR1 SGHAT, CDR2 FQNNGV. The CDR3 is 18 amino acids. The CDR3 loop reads CASSLGGGGGLGNQPQHF. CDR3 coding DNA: TGTGCCAGCAGCTTAGGAGGGGGAGGTGGATTGGGCAATCAGCCCCAGCATTTT.

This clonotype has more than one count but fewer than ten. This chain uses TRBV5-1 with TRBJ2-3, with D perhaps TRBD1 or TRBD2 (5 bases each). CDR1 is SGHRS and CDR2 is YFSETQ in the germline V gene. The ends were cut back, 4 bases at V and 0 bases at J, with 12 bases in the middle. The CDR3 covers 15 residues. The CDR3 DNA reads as TGCGCCAGCAGCGAAGGGACGGGAAGCACAGATACGCAGTATTTT. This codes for CASSEGTGSTDTQYF.